A selection of T cell receptor beta chains follows, all from one sample in a study of technical replicates of blood from a few donors. Data came from immunoSEQ multiplex PCR; TCRdb stores just in-frame clones and leaves some out. The table lists about 80,000 clones, roughly 97% of them singletons. The sample taken for sequencing was T cells isolated from PBMCs. These receptors were taken from a human donor in good health. CDR3s include the opening cysteine and the closing phenylalanine or tryptophan. D genes are given only for firm matches. The listing skips clone size in some rows; elsewhere it reads once, few, many or a size class.

cdr3_aa: CASSLVSGSVYEQYF
cdr3_nt: TGCGCCAGCAGCTTGGTAAGCGGGAGTGTCTACGAGCAGTACTTC
d_call: TRBD2
j_call: TRBJ2-7
v_call: TRBV5-1
clone_size: -

cdr3_aa: CASSLRDSYEQYF
cdr3_nt: TGTGCCAGCAGCTTAAGGGACAGCTACGAGCAGTACTTC
d_call: TRBD1
j_call: TRBJ2-7
v_call: TRBV11-3
clone_size: -

cdr3_aa: CASSIQVDTEAFF
cdr3_nt: TGTGCCAGTAGTATTCAGGTGGACACTGAAGCTTTCTTT
d_call: -
j_call: TRBJ1-1
v_call: TRBV19
clone_size: -

cdr3_aa: CASSDRTSGGSTGELFF
cdr3_nt: TGTGCCAGCAGCGACCGCACCTCAGGGGGATCAACCGGGGAGCTGTTTTTT
d_call: TRBD1
j_call: TRBJ2-2
v_call: TRBV9
clone_size: -

cdr3_aa: CASSLSGGGGTEKLFF
cdr3_nt: TGTGCCAGCAGTCTCTCCGGTGGAGGGGGCACTGAAAAACTGTTTTTT
d_call: TRBD1
j_call: TRBJ1-4
v_call: TRBV2
clone_size: once

cdr3_aa: CASSYQRDRGLYEQYF
cdr3_nt: TGCGCCAGCAGCTACCAACGGGACAGGGGACTCTACGAGCAGTACTTC
d_call: TRBD1
j_call: TRBJ2-7
v_call: TRBV10-1
clone_size: -

cdr3_aa: CASSSLGTRDGYTF
cdr3_nt: TGTGCCAGCAGCAGCCTCGGGACAAGGGATGGCTACACCTTC
d_call: -
j_call: TRBJ1-2
v_call: TRBV11-2
clone_size: -

cdr3_aa: CASMDRRRRYNQPQHF
cdr3_nt: TGTGCCAGCATGGATAGGAGACGCCGATACAATCAGCCCCAGCATTTT
d_call: -
j_call: TRBJ1-5
v_call: TRBV5-4
clone_size: -

cdr3_aa: CASSFRASTGFTGELFF
cdr3_nt: TGTGCCAGCAGTTTTCGTGCTTCGACGGGGTTCACCGGGGAGCTGTTTTTT
d_call: -
j_call: TRBJ2-2
v_call: TRBV28
clone_size: -

cdr3_aa: CASSSSGGALADTQYF
cdr3_nt: TGTGCCAGCAGCTCTAGCGGGGGGGCCCTGGCAGATACGCAGTATTTT
d_call: TRBD2
j_call: TRBJ2-3
v_call: TRBV5-4
clone_size: -

cdr3_aa: CASRRGDGRSYNSPLHF
cdr3_nt: TGTGCCAGTAGGCGGGGTGATGGACGATCCTATAATTCACCCCTCCACTTT
d_call: -
j_call: TRBJ1-6
v_call: TRBV19
clone_size: -

cdr3_aa: CASKKREWFDEQFF
cdr3_nt: TGTGCCAGCAAAAAGCGGGAGTGGTTCGATGAGCAGTTCTTC
d_call: TRBD2
j_call: TRBJ2-1
v_call: TRBV27
clone_size: -

cdr3_aa: CASRGGLADYNEQFF
cdr3_nt: TGTGCCAGCAGAGGCGGACTAGCAGATTACAATGAGCAGTTCTTC
d_call: TRBD2
j_call: TRBJ2-1
v_call: TRBV28
clone_size: -

cdr3_aa: CASGLVRDRGTF
cdr3_nt: TGTGCTAGTGGTTTGGTTAGAGACAGGGGAACCTTC
d_call: TRBD1
j_call: TRBJ1-2
v_call: TRBV12-5
clone_size: -

cdr3_aa: CASSLAGPWEKLFF
cdr3_nt: TGTGCCAGCAGCTTAGCTGGGCCCTGGGAAAAACTGTTTTTT
d_call: -
j_call: TRBJ1-4
v_call: TRBV13
clone_size: -

cdr3_aa: CSAVRDYGYTF
cdr3_nt: TGCAGTGCTGTCAGGGACTATGGCTACACCTTC
d_call: -
j_call: TRBJ1-2
v_call: TRBV20-1
clone_size: -

cdr3_aa: CASSLAISVQVDTQYF
cdr3_nt: TGTGCCAGCAGCTTGGCTATCTCGGTTCAGGTGGATACGCAGTATTTT
d_call: -
j_call: TRBJ2-3
v_call: TRBV5-5
clone_size: -

cdr3_aa: CASSWAGINNEQFF
cdr3_nt: TGTGCCAGCAGTTGGGCGGGAATAAATAATGAGCAGTTCTTC
d_call: -
j_call: TRBJ2-1
v_call: TRBV28
clone_size: -

cdr3_aa: CASSERLGLGNEQFF
cdr3_nt: TGTGCCAGCAGCGAAAGACTGGGTCTTGGGAATGAGCAGTTCTTC
d_call: -
j_call: TRBJ2-1
v_call: TRBV27
clone_size: -

cdr3_aa: CASTEVTSERETQYF
cdr3_nt: TGCGCCAGCACAGAGGTGACTAGCGAGAGAGAGACCCAGTACTTC
d_call: TRBD2
j_call: TRBJ2-5
v_call: TRBV10-2
clone_size: -

cdr3_aa: CAISEWLGGNLYEQYF
cdr3_nt: TGTGCCATCAGTGAGTGGTTGGGGGGAAACCTCTACGAGCAGTACTTC
d_call: -
j_call: TRBJ2-7
v_call: TRBV10-3
clone_size: once

cdr3_aa: CASSAVRGADTEAFF
cdr3_nt: TGTGCCAGCAGCGCGGTCAGGGGGGCGGACACTGAAGCTTTCTTT
d_call: TRBD1
j_call: TRBJ1-1
v_call: TRBV9
clone_size: -

cdr3_aa: CASSFLAGEETQYF
cdr3_nt: TGTGCCAGCAGTTTCTTAGCGGGGGAAGAGACCCAGTACTTC
d_call: TRBD2
j_call: TRBJ2-5
v_call: TRBV27
clone_size: -

cdr3_aa: CASSGTGGAGEKLFF
cdr3_nt: TGCGCCAGCTCCGGGACAGGGGGCGCGGGTGAAAAACTGTTTTTT
d_call: TRBD1
j_call: TRBJ1-4
v_call: TRBV4-1
clone_size: -

cdr3_aa: CASSKRRTEPNSYEQYF
cdr3_nt: TGTGCCAGCAGCAAACGGCGCACGGAGCCCAACTCCTACGAGCAGTACTTC
d_call: -
j_call: TRBJ2-7
v_call: TRBV21-1
clone_size: -

cdr3_aa: CASSFGDSNQPQHF
cdr3_nt: TGTGCCAGCAGCTTCGGAGATTCCAATCAGCCCCAGCATTTT
d_call: -
j_call: TRBJ1-5
v_call: TRBV4-2
clone_size: once

cdr3_aa: CASRRGLAETNEQFF
cdr3_nt: TGTGCCAGCAGAAGAGGACTAGCGGAGACAAATGAGCAGTTCTTC
d_call: TRBD2
j_call: TRBJ2-1
v_call: TRBV6-5
clone_size: -

cdr3_aa: CASSWGLAGDGQETQYF
cdr3_nt: TGTGCCAGCAGCTGGGGACTAGCGGGAGATGGGCAAGAGACCCAGTACTTC
d_call: -
j_call: TRBJ2-5
v_call: TRBV12-1
clone_size: -

cdr3_aa: CASSTIAGGTDTQYF
cdr3_nt: TGTGCCAGTAGTACCATAGCGGGTGGCACAGATACGCAGTATTTT
d_call: TRBD2
j_call: TRBJ2-3
v_call: TRBV19
clone_size: -

cdr3_aa: CASSLIGGTGGADTEAFF
cdr3_nt: TGTGCCAGCAGCTTAATAGGCGGGACAGGGGGCGCTGACACTGAAGCTTTCTTT
d_call: TRBD1
j_call: TRBJ1-1
v_call: TRBV7-6
clone_size: -

cdr3_aa: CASRGAGSNTGELFF
cdr3_nt: TGTGCCAGCAGGGGGGCAGGGTCGAACACCGGGGAGCTGTTTTTT
d_call: -
j_call: TRBJ2-2
v_call: TRBV9
clone_size: -

cdr3_aa: CASSPRQGGRNQPQHF
cdr3_nt: TGCGCCAGCAGCCCAAGACAGGGAGGTCGCAATCAGCCCCAGCATTTT
d_call: TRBD1
j_call: TRBJ1-5
v_call: TRBV4-1
clone_size: -

cdr3_aa: CASSRSIAGGDTDTQYF
cdr3_nt: TGTGCCAGCAGCCGATCCATAGCGGGAGGGGACACAGATACGCAGTATTTT
d_call: TRBD2
j_call: TRBJ2-3
v_call: TRBV5-4
clone_size: -

cdr3_aa: CASSPAGGLQETQYF
cdr3_nt: TGTGCCAGCAGCCCCGCAGGGGGACTTCAAGAGACCCAGTACTTC
d_call: -
j_call: TRBJ2-5
v_call: TRBV5-6
clone_size: -

cdr3_aa: CASSLVLASNTGELFF
cdr3_nt: TGCGCCAGCAGCTTGGTTTTAGCGAGCAACACCGGGGAGCTGTTTTTT
d_call: -
j_call: TRBJ2-2
v_call: TRBV5-1
clone_size: -

cdr3_aa: CASSRGTGDEKLFF
cdr3_nt: TGTGCCAGCAGTAGAGGGACGGGGGATGAAAAACTGTTTTTT
d_call: -
j_call: TRBJ1-4
v_call: TRBV7-9
clone_size: -

cdr3_aa: CASSVPFFGDRGYGYTF
cdr3_nt: TGTGCCAGCAGCGTACCCTTCTTCGGGGACAGGGGGTATGGCTACACCTTC
d_call: TRBD1
j_call: TRBJ1-2
v_call: TRBV9
clone_size: -

cdr3_aa: CASMTPGGMAYEQYF
cdr3_nt: TGTGCCAGCATGACCCCAGGGGGCATGGCCTACGAGCAGTACTTC
d_call: TRBD1
j_call: TRBJ2-7
v_call: TRBV28
clone_size: once

cdr3_aa: CASGTATYNEQFF
cdr3_nt: TGCGCCAGCGGGACTGCAACTTACAATGAGCAGTTCTTC
d_call: -
j_call: TRBJ2-1
v_call: TRBV4-1
clone_size: -

cdr3_aa: CASSVGLGSTDTQYF
cdr3_nt: TGTGCCAGCAGCGTAGGACTAGGAAGCACAGATACGCAGTATTTT
d_call: -
j_call: TRBJ2-3
v_call: TRBV9
clone_size: once

cdr3_aa: CASTPQGRDTQYF
cdr3_nt: TGTGCCAGCACCCCACAGGGAAGGGATACGCAGTATTTT
d_call: -
j_call: TRBJ2-3
v_call: TRBV7-9
clone_size: few